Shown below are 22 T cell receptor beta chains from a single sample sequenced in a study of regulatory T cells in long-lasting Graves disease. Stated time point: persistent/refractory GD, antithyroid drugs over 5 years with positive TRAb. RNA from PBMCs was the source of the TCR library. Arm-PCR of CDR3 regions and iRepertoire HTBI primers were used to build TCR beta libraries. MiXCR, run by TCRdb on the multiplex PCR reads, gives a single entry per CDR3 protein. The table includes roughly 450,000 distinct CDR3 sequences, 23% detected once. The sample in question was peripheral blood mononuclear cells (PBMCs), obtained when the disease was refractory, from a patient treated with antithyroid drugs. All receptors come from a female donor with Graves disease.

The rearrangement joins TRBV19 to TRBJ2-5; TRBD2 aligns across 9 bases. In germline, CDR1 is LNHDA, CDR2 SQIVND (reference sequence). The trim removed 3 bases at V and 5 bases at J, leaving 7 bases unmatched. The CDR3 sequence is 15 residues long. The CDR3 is CASSIGAGGRETQYF. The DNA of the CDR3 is TGTGCCAGTAGTATTGGCGCGGGAGGGAGGGAGACCCAGTACTTC.

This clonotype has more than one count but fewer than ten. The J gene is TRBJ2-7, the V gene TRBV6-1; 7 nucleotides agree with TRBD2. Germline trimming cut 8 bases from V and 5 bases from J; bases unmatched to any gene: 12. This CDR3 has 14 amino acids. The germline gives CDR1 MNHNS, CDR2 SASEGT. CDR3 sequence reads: CASEVGGSKNEQYF. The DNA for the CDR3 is TGTGCCAGCGAAGTGGGCGGGAGTAAGAACGAGCAGTACTTC.

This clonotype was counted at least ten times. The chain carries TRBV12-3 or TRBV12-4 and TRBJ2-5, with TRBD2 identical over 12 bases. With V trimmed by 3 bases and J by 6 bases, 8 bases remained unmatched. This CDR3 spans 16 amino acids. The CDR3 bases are TGTGCCAGCAGTTTCGTCCTAGCGGGAGGGCCACAGACCCAGTACTTC. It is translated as CASSFVLAGGPQTQYF.

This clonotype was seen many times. CDR3 loop: CASSRDGYTF. The CDR3 DNA follows: TGTGCCAGCAGTAGAGATGGCTACACCTTC. The chain has TRBV6-1 and TRBJ1-2; no clear D. In germline, CDR1 is MNHNS, CDR2 SASEGT. V gave up 5 bases and J gave up 6 bases, with 4 bases separating them. The CDR3 covers 10 residues.

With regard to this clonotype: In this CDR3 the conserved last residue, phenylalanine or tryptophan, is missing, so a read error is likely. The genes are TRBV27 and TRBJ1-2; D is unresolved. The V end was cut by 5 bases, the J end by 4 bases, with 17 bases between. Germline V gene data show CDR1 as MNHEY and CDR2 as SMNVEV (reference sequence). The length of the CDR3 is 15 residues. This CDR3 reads CASSPSVRAFYGYTL. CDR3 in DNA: TGTGCCAGCAGTCCAAGCGTCAGAGCTTTCTATGGCTACACCCTC.

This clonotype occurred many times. The CDR3 sequence: CASSFTTSGRYEQYF. DNA for the CDR3: TGTGCCAGCAGTTTCACGACTAGCGGGAGATACGAGCAGTACTTC. The chain is built from TRBV27 and TRBJ2-7, with 12 bases fitting TRBD2. V lost 3 bases, J lost 4 bases, and 4 bases stayed unmatched. Germline-derived CDR1 and CDR2 are MNHEY and SMNVEV (reference sequence). The CDR3 is 15 amino acids.

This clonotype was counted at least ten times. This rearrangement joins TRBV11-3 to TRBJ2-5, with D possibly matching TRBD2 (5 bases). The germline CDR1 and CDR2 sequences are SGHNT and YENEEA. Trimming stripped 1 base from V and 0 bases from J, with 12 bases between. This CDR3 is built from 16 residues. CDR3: CASSLGERRDQETQYF. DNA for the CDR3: TGTGCCAGCAGCTTAGGGGAGCGAAGGGACCAAGAGACCCAGTACTTC.

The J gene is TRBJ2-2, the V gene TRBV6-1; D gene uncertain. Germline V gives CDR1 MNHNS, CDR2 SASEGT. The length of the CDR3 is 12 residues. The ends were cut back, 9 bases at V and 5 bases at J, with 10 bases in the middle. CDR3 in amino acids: CARPQRTGELFF. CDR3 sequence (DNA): TGTGCCAGACCACAGCGAACCGGGGAGCTGTTTTTT.

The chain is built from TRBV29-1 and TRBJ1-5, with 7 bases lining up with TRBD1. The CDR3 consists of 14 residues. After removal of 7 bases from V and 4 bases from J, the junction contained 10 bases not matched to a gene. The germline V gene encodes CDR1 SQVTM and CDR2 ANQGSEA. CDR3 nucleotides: TGCAGCGGTCAAGACAGGGAATTGAATCAGCCCCAGCATTTT. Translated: CSGQDRELNQPQHF.

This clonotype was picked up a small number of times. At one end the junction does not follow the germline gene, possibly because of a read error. CDR3 region: CASSLLSPRLLF. The CDR3 DNA is TGTGCCAGCAGCTTATTAAGTCCCCGGCTCCTCTTT. The V and J genes are TRBV7-2 and TRBJ1-1; no reliable D call. The CDR3 loop spans 12 amino acids. Germline CDR1 is SGHTA and CDR2 is FQGNSA.

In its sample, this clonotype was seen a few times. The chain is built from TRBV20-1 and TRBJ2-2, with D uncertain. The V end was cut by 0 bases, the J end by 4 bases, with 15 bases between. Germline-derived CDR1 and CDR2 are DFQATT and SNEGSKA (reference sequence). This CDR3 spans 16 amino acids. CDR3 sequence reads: CSARDSRPSGTGELFF. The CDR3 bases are TGCAGTGCTAGAGATTCGCGGCCTTCGGGCACCGGGGAGCTGTTTTTT.

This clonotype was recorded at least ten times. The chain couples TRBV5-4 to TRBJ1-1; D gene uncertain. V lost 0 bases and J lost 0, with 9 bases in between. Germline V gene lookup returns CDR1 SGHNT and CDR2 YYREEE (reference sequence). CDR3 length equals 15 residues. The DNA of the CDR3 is TGTGCCAGCAGCTTGGGTCCAGGCTTGAACACTGAAGCTTTCTTT. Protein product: CASSLGPGLNTEAFF. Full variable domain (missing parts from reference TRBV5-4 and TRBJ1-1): ETGVTQSPTHLIKTRGQQVTLRCSSQSGHNTVSWYQQALGQGPQFIFQYYREEENGRGNFPPRFSGLQFPNYSSELNVNALELDDSALYLCASSLGPGLNTEAFFGQGTRLTVV.

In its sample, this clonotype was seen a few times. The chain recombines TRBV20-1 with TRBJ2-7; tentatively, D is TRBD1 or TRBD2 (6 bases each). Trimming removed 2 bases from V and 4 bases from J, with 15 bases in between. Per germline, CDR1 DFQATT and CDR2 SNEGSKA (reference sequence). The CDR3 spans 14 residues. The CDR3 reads CSARRGDSIYEQYF. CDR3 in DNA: TGCAGTGCTAGAAGGGGGGATTCCATATACGAGCAGTACTTC.

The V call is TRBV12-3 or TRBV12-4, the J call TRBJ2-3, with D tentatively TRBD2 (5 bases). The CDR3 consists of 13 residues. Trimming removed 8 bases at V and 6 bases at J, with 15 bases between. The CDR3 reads CASGTGMVDTQYF. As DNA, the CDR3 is TGTGCCAGCGGTACCGGGATGGTGGATACGCAGTATTTT.

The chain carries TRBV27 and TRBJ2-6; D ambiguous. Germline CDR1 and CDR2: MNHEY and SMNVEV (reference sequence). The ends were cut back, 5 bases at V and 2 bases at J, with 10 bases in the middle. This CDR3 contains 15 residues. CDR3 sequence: CASSNRQAGANVLTF. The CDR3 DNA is TGTGCCAGCAGTAATCGCCAGGCTGGGGCCAACGTCCTGACTTTC.

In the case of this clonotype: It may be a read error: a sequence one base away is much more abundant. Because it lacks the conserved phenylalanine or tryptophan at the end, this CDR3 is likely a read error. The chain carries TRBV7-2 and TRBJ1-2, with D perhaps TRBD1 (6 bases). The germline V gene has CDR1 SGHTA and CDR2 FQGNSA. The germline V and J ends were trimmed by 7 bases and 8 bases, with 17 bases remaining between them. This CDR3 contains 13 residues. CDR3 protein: CASTPGQGYGYTI. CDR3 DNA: TGTGCCAGCACCCCGGGGCAGGGGTACGGCTACACCATC.

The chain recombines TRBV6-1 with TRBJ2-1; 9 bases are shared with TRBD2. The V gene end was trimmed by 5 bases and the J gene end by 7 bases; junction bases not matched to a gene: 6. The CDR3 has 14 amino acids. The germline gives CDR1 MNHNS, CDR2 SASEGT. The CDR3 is CASSSGRSRNEQFF. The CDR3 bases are TGTGCCAGCAGTAGCGGGAGGTCTAGGAATGAGCAGTTCTTC.

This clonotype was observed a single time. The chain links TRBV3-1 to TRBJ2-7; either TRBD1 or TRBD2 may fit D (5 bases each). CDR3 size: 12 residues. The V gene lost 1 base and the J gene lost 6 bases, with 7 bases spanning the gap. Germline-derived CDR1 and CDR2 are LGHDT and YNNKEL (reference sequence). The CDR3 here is CASSQVGVEQYF. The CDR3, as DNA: TGTGCCAGCAGCCAAGTGGGGGTCGAGCAGTACTTC.

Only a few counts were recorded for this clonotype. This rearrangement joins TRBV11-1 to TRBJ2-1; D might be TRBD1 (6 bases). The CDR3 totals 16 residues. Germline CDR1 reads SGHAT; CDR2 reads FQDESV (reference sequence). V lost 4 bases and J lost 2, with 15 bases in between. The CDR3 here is CASSYRQAQTYNEQFF. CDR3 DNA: TGTGCCAGCAGCTACCGACAGGCTCAGACCTACAATGAGCAGTTCTTC.

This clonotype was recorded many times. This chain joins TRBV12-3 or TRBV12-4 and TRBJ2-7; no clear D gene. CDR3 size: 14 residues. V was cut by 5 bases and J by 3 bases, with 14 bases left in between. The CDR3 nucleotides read TGTGCCAGCAGTGCGACCCCCAGGTACTACGAGCAGTACTTC. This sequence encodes CASSATPRYYEQYF.

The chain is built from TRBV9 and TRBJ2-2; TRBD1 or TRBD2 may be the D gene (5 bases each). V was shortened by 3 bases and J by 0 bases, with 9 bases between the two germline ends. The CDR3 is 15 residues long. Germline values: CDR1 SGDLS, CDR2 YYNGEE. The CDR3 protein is CASSAGRPNTGELFF. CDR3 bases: TGTGCCAGCAGCGCGGGACGACCGAACACCGGGGAGCTGTTTTTT.

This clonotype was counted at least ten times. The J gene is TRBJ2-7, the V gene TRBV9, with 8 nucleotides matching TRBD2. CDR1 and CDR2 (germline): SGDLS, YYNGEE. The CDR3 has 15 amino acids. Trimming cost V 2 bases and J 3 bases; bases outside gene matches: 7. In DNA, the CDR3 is TGTGCCAGCAGCGTCCTAGCGGGTACCCTCTACGAGCAGTACTTC. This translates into CASSVLAGTLYEQYF.